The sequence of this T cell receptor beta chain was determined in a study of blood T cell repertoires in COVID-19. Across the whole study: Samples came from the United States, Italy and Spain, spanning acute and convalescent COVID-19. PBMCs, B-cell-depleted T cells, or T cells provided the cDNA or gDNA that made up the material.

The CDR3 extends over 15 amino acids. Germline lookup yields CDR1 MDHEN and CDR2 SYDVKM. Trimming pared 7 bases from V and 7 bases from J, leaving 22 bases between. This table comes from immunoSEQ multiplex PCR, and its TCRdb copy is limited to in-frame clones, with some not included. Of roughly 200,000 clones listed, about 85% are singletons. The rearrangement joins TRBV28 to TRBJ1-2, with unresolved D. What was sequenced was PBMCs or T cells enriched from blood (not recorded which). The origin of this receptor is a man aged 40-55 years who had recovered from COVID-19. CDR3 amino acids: CASIPGYTLRRGYTF. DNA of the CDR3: TGTGCCAGCATCCCAGGCTACACGCTAAGGCGTGGCTACACCTTC.